Included here is one T cell receptor (beta chain) sequence, with context. The target antigen is unknown. V was pared by 4 bases and J by 6 bases, with 6 bases of the junction left unmatched. The CDR3 runs to 14 residues. CDR1 is MDHEN, CDR2 SYDVKM, per germline. The data originate from a study of cytotoxic CD8 clonotypes in ibrutinib-treated CLL. General observations from the study: Baseline clonality, above age-matched healthy donor levels, tracked circulating CD8+ T-cell counts. Rare overall, public clonotypes shrank or held steady under therapy.

Repertoires were generated with immunoSEQ multiplex PCR, while TCRdb's copy carries only in-frame clones and drops some. This table holds some 25,000 clones, 78% found once. Material: PBMCs, obtained before ibrutinib treatment. This chain joins TRBV28 and TRBJ2-3; 8 bases match TRBD1. The clonotype was recovered from a human donor with chronic lymphocytic leukemia. The DNA of the CDR3 is TGTGCCAGCAGTTGGGTCCAGGGGGCTGATACGCAGTATTTT. As protein: CASSWVQGADTQYF.